This TCR beta chain comes out of a study of a mutant IDH1 vaccine in newly diagnosed glioma. For the study at large: Across weeks 1, 3, 5, 7, 11, 15, 19 and 23, patients received a vaccination each time, eight in all. Beforehand, treatment had been radiotherapy, temozolomide, or both; the majority received both. In some groups vaccination began 4-6 weeks post-radiotherapy; others received it with temozolomide.

V was trimmed by 0 bases and J by 5 bases, leaving 6 bases between them. The CDR3 runs 13 residues. CDR1 is LNHDA and CDR2 is SQIVND in the germline V gene (reference sequence). The time point was: week 11, during vaccination. The investigators gave 300 ug of mutant IDH1 20-mer peptide in each vaccine dose, together with topical imiquimod. Each of the donors came in with new WHO grade 3 or 4 astrocytomas that were IDH1-mutant and ATRX-lost. On this clone itself: The antigen is unknown.

Profiled with immunoSEQ multiplex PCR; TCRdb holds only in-frame clones, not every one. Altogether 50,000 to 75,000 clones are present, about four fifths being singletons, with the ten largest covering 5.5% to 7%. This sequence was found in a man between 45 and 60 years old with glioma. Material: PBMCs, obtained from a glioma patient whose treatment included an IDH1 peptide vaccine. The rearrangement uses TRBV19 and TRBJ2-3, with D hard to call. The chain's CDR3 is CASSIDMRDTQYF. CDR3 nucleotides: TGTGCCAGTAGTATAGATATGCGAGATACGCAGTATTTT.